What follows are 5 T cell receptor beta chains derived from one specimen sequenced in a study of blood T cell repertoires in COVID-19. Here immunoSEQ multiplex PCR was the method, and the copy in TCRdb shows in-frame clones only, minus some. The top ten hold approximately 3.5% of the sample, which has about 240,000 clones, around 85% seen once. Sequencing was carried out using PBMCs or T cells enriched from blood (not recorded which). The source of these receptors is a woman in her thirties or forties with acute COVID-19.

This chain uses TRBV19 with TRBJ2-1; D not certain. The CDR3 extends over 13 amino acids. CDR1 and CDR2 from the germline V gene are LNHDA and SQIVND (reference sequence). Trimming shortened V by 6 bases and J by 6 bases, and 12 bases separated the two germline ends. The CDR3 DNA is TGTGCCAGTAGCCCCGATTCTAGCAATGAGCAGTTCTTC. Its protein is CASSPDSSNEQFF.

The chain uses TRBV24-1 and TRBJ2-1; perhaps TRBD2 as D (6 bases). The CDR3 sequence is 16 residues long. The V end lost 4 bases, the J end lost 9 bases, and 21 bases lay between the germline ends. Germline CDR1 reads KGHDR; CDR2 reads SFDVKD. The DNA for the CDR3 is TGTGCCACCAGTGACCTCCGGTTCGGGAGCCCCCCTGAGCAGTTCTTC. It codes for CATSDLRFGSPPEQFF.

The rearrangement links TRBV7-9 to TRBJ2-3; TRBD2 aligns across 8 bases. Germline values: CDR1 SEHNR, CDR2 FQNEAQ (reference sequence). The CDR3 runs to 14 residues. With 3 bases clipped from V and 4 bases from J, the junction kept 3 bases outside the gene matches. This CDR3 is CASSFSGSPDTQYF. The CDR3 DNA reads as TGTGCCAGCAGCTTCAGCGGGAGTCCAGATACGCAGTATTTT.

The chain has TRBV11-2 and TRBJ2-7, with TRBD2 as a possible D gene (7 bases). Germline-derived CDR1 and CDR2 are SGHAT and FQNNGV. V shed 1 base and J shed 5 bases, with 18 bases lying between them. The CDR3 has 16 amino acids. CDR3 nucleotide sequence: TGTGCCAGCAGCTTAGCAGCGGGGCAGGGGAATCACGAGCAGTACTTC. Protein product: CASSLAAGQGNHEQYF.

In its sample, this clone was seen a few times. This chain uses TRBV15 with TRBJ1-2; D ambiguous. This CDR3 contains 14 residues. V lost 0 bases and J 4 bases, leaving 9 bases between the germline ends. Germline assignment: CDR1 LNHNV and CDR2 YYDKDF (reference sequence). The CDR3 loop is CATSRDPGTYGYTF. The CDR3 DNA reads as TGTGCCACCAGCAGAGATCCAGGTACCTATGGCTACACCTTC.